These 17 T cell receptor beta chains came from one sample sequenced in a study of beta chain features in type 1 diabetes. Their recognized antigens are unknown. Reverse transcription of all isolated RNA meant that expressed TCRB transcripts were sequenced. The method was immunoSEQ multiplex PCR; TCRdb's version includes in-frame clones alone and lacks a portion of them. The sample includes 250,000 or so clones, around 13% of them seen just once. Study outcomes and limitations: Type 1 diabetes patients had TCRB CDR3s that were shorter (moderately but significantly so) in all four CD4+ subsets.

Sequencing was performed on naive CD4+ T cells from blood. These receptors all come from a man aged 25 to 40 with type 1 diabetes.

V usage is TRBV5-1 and J usage is TRBJ2-1; 11 bases align to TRBD1. This CDR3 is built from 16 residues. CDR1 is SGHRS and CDR2 is YFSETQ in the germline V gene. J was trimmed by 9 bases and V by 4 bases; bases with no gene match: 12. The CDR3 DNA follows: TGCGCCAGCAGCGTAAGCCGGGACAGGGGGTCGGGTGAGCAGTTCTTC. This translates into CASSVSRDRGSGEQFF.

This clone was counted a few times. The DNA for the CDR3 is TGTGCCAGCAGTTCCCGACAGGGCCCTGAAGCTTTCTTT. It encodes CASSSRQGPEAFF. This chain joins TRBV6-6 and TRBJ1-1; TRBD1 matches 7 bases. The CDR3 length is 13 residues. Germline V lookup: CDR1 MNHNY, CDR2 SVGAGI (reference sequence). The V gene end was trimmed by 4 bases and the J gene end by 6 bases; junction bases not matched to a gene: 5.

The V gene is TRBV5-4, the J gene TRBJ1-1; D is uncertain. V was clipped by 2 bases and J by 1 base, with 3 bases between them. The germline CDR1 and CDR2 sequences are SGHNT and YYREEE (reference sequence). This CDR3 is 12 amino acids long. CDR3 region: CASSFKNTEAFF. The CDR3 coding sequence is TGTGCCAGCAGCTTCAAGAACACTGAAGCTTTCTTT.

The genes are TRBV7-2 and TRBJ2-1; the D gene is possibly TRBD2 (5 bases). This CDR3 comprises 14 residues. CDR1 SGHTA and CDR2 FQGNSA come from the germline V gene. V lost 2 bases and J 7 bases, leaving 12 bases between the germline ends. The CDR3 loop is CASSLTAGVNEQFF. The CDR3 DNA reads as TGTGCCAGCAGCTTAACAGCCGGGGTGAATGAGCAGTTCTTC. Using reference TRBV7-2 and TRBJ2-1 for the parts outside the CDR3, the full variable domain is GAGVSQSPSNKVTEKGKDVELRCDPISGHTALYWYRQSLGQGLEFLIYFQGNSAPDKSGLPSDRFSAERTGGSVSTLTIQRTQQEDSAVYLCASSLTAGVNEQFFGPGTRLTVL.

V gene TRBV2 combines with J gene TRBJ2-4; 7 positions agree with TRBD1. The V and J ends lost 6 bases and 0 bases, in that order; junction bases with no gene match: 5. CDR3 length: 15 residues. The germline V gene encodes CDR1 SNHLY and CDR2 FYNNEI. The CDR3 is CASRTGNLAKNIQYF. CDR3 DNA sequence: TGTGCCAGCAGGACAGGGAACCTAGCCAAAAACATTCAGTACTTC.

The genes are TRBV30 and TRBJ2-6, with D perhaps TRBD2 (5 bases). From germline, CDR1 is GTSNPN and CDR2 SVGIG (reference sequence). The CDR3 contains 15 residues. Trimming left V 1 base short and J 2 bases short, with 9 bases between. CDR3 coding DNA: TGTGCCTGGAGTGGACGGGGTACTGGGGCCAACGTCCTGACTTTC. Its protein product is CAWSGRGTGANVLTF.

The chain employs TRBV6-1 and TRBJ1-1, with 8 positions matching TRBD1. The germline CDR1 and CDR2 sequences are MNHNS and SASEGT. CDR3 length: 14 residues. V dropped 7 bases and J dropped 6; count of bases not matched to a gene: 10. CDR3 in DNA: TGTGCCAGCAAGAGGACAGGGAGCTTGCCTGAAGCTTTCTTT. This codes for CASKRTGSLPEAFF.

V is TRBV30 and J is TRBJ2-1; 7 bases map to TRBD2. V dropped 5 bases and J dropped 3; count of bases not matched to a gene: 1. Looked up from germline, CDR1 is GTSNPN and CDR2 is SVGIG (reference sequence). This CDR3 is built from 12 residues. In DNA form, the CDR3 reads TGTGCCTGGGGGACTAACTACAATGAGCAGTTCTTC. Its protein product is CAWGTNYNEQFF.

The V gene is TRBV19, the J gene TRBJ2-2; 8 bases map to TRBD1. The CDR3 runs 15 residues. From germline, CDR1 is LNHDA and CDR2 SQIVND (reference sequence). V shed 6 bases and J 6 bases; nucleotides not matched to a gene: 9. CDR3 DNA: TGTGCCAGTAGCCCTTCGGACAGGGACGCCGGGGAGCTGTTTTTT. This encodes CASSPSDRDAGELFF.

The gene calls are TRBV14 and TRBJ2-1; 10 nucleotides match TRBD1. CDR1 is SGHDN, CDR2 FVKESK, per germline. The CDR3 runs to 16 residues. With V trimmed by 1 base and J by 5 bases, 5 bases remained unmatched. As DNA, the CDR3 is TGTGCCAGCAGCCAAGTACCGGGACAGGGGAACAATGAGCAGTTCTTC. Translating gives CASSQVPGQGNNEQFF.

This clone was seen only a few times. The V and J genes are TRBV19 and TRBJ2-2; D perhaps matches TRBD1 (5 bases). V shed 0 bases and J shed 7 bases, with 18 bases lying between them. The germline CDR1 and CDR2 sequences are LNHDA and SQIVND (reference sequence). This CDR3 spans 17 amino acids. The CDR3 sequence is CASSIDLWRRTGGELFF. The CDR3 nucleotides are TGTGCCAGTAGTATAGATCTATGGCGGAGAACAGGCGGGGAGCTGTTTTTT.

This clone showed up just a few times. CDR3 amino acids: CATSRGGTGGLAGNTIYF. The CDR3 DNA follows: TGTGCCACCAGCAGAGGTGGGACAGGGGGCTTGGCTGGAAACACCATATATTTT. The rearrangement joins TRBV15 to TRBJ1-3; 12 bases map to TRBD1. The ends lost 1 base at V and 2 bases at J; junction bases unmatched: 6. Germline loops: CDR1 LNHNV, CDR2 YYDKDF (reference sequence). This CDR3 spans 18 amino acids.

This clone has more than one count but fewer than ten. The rearrangement uses TRBV7-9 and TRBJ2-7, with 7 bases matching TRBD1. CDR3 length: 14 residues. The V and J ends lost 2 bases and 2 bases, in that order; junction bases with no gene match: 3. The V gene's germline CDR1 is SEHNR and CDR2 FQNEAQ (reference sequence). The CDR3 DNA is TGTGCCAGCAGCTTAAGGACAGGAACCTACGAGCAGTACTTC. As protein: CASSLRTGTYEQYF.

This clone was counted only a few times. V gene TRBV7-2 combines with J gene TRBJ2-7; the match to TRBD2 covers 10 bases. The germline V gene has CDR1 SGHTA and CDR2 FQGNSA. The CDR3 has 15 amino acids. J gave up 5 bases and V 5 bases, and 9 bases lay outside the gene matches. The CDR3 protein is CASSPEASGRNEQYF. The CDR3 nucleotides read TGTGCCAGCAGCCCCGAGGCTAGCGGGAGAAACGAGCAGTACTTC.

This chain links TRBV6-1 with TRBJ1-5; 8 nucleotides match TRBD1. The CDR3 is made up of 13 amino acids. Unmatched junction bases numbered 8, after V lost 10 bases and J lost 6 bases. Germline loops: CDR1 MNHNS, CDR2 SASEGT. The CDR3 sequence is CATSGTGGQPQHF. The CDR3 DNA reads TGTGCCACCTCCGGGACAGGAGGTCAGCCCCAGCATTTT.

There are a few counts of this clone. The chain has TRBV6-6 and TRBJ2-1; 7 nucleotides align to TRBD1. The CDR3 has 14 residues. Germline CDR1 is MNHNY and CDR2 is SVGAGI (reference sequence). The junction had 7 bases not matched to a gene; V was cut back by 5 bases and J by 6 bases. The CDR3 sequence is CASSIRGLFNEQFF. The CDR3 DNA is TGTGCCAGCAGTATAAGGGGGCTATTCAATGAGCAGTTCTTC.

In this sample, this clone turned up a few times. The CDR3 reads CASTPGQGLETQYF. The CDR3 coding sequence is TGTGCCAGTACCCCGGGACAGGGGTTGGAGACCCAGTACTTC. This sequence joins TRBV19 and TRBJ2-5; TRBD1 aligns across 10 bases. Germline CDR1 LNHDA, CDR2 SQIVND (reference sequence). This CDR3 comprises 14 residues. The ends lost 7 bases at V and 5 bases at J; junction bases unmatched: 7.